The source of this T cell receptor beta chain is a study of B cell selection in AIRE deficiency. Sorting defined conventional CD4 T cells as CD4+CD127+. The CDR3 spans 15 residues. V lost 4 bases, J lost 0 bases, and 11 bases lay in between. The germline gives CDR1 SGHNT, CDR2 YYREEE (reference sequence). Libraries were prepared by immunoSEQ multiplex PCR; TCRdb keeps only in-frame clonotypes and omits some of them. The sample has about 25,000 clones, just under 97% seen once. Sequenced: conventional CD4+ T cells sorted from PBMCs. V is TRBV5-4 and J is TRBJ1-5; D gene ambiguous. The sequence was obtained from a human donor with AIRE deficiency. The CDR3 is CASSPQPDSNQPQHF. The CDR3, as DNA: TGTGCCAGCAGCCCCCAACCAGATAGCAATCAGCCCCAGCATTTT.